This is a list of T cell receptor beta chains from one sample in a study of cytomegalovirus exposure and HLA in healthy donors. The repertoire was sequenced with immunoSEQ multiplex PCR; TCRdb's copy has only in-frame clones and lacks some. The sample lists over 150,000 clones, more than 60% seen once, with 3.5% to 5% in the top ten. The sequencing sample was made of PBMCs. The receptors stem from a man between 35 and 55 years old in good health and CMV-seronegative. The CDR3 runs from the conserved cysteine through the conserved F or W. D genes are given only for firm matches. Size is stated for part of the rows, as once, few or many counts, or as a class when the clone is expanded.

J gene	D gene	clone size	V gene	CDR3 protein	CDR3 DNA
TRBJ2-7	NA	NA	TRBV18	CASSATALGEQYF	TGTGCCAGCTCAGCGACAGCCCTAGGCGAGCAGTACTTC
TRBJ1-5	NA	few	TRBV1	CTSSQARTVLHF	TGCACCAGCAGCCAAGCTAGGACAGTCCTGCATTTT
TRBJ2-2	NA	NA	TRBV5-1	CASSSYRDYTGELFF	TGCGCCAGCAGCTCCTACCGGGACTACACCGGGGAGCTGTTTTTT
TRBJ2-7	NA	NA	TRBV2	CASTEQGMSYEQYF	TGTGCCAGCACAGAGCAGGGTATGTCCTACGAGCAGTACTTC
TRBJ2-7	TRBD2	once	TRBV4-2	CASSQDSGRGEQYF	TGTGCCAGCAGCCAAGATTCCGGGAGGGGCGAGCAGTACTTC
TRBJ2-5	TRBD2	NA	TRBV11-3	CASSSSSLAGGRETQYF	TGTGCCAGCAGCTCCTCATCTTTAGCGGGGGGCAGGGAGACCCAGTACTTC
TRBJ1-2	NA	NA	TRBV4-2	CASSRDPGGGYTF	TGTGCCAGCAGCCGCGACCCGGGGGGTGGCTACACCTTC
TRBJ1-3	TRBD1	NA	TRBV30	CAWTGQGISGNTIYF	TGTGCCTGGACGGGACAGGGGATATCTGGAAACACCATATATTTT
TRBJ2-3	TRBD2	NA	TRBV10-3	CAISPSGLDSDTQYF	TGTGCCATCAGCCCCTCGGGACTAGATTCCGATACGCAGTATTTT
TRBJ2-7	NA	once	TRBV9	CASSVVLGGEQYF	TGTGCCAGCAGCGTAGTACTGGGAGGCGAGCAGTACTTC
TRBJ1-5	NA	NA	TRBV2	CASSEGQGPYQPQHF	TGTGCCAGCAGTGAGGGGCAGGGGCCATATCAGCCCCAGCATTTT
TRBJ1-1	TRBD1	NA	TRBV4-3	CASSQDRDRGLNTEAFF	TGCGCCAGCAGCCAAGATCGGGACAGGGGTTTGAACACTGAAGCTTTCTTT
TRBJ2-7	TRBD1	NA	TRBV5-4	CASSHSTGLSSYEQYF	TGTGCCAGCAGCCATTCGACAGGGTTGAGCTCCTACGAGCAGTACTTC
TRBJ2-7	TRBD2	NA	TRBV6-1	CASSGTSGGAAEQYF	TGTGCCAGCAGTGGAACTAGCGGGGGGGCTGCCGAGCAGTACTTC
TRBJ1-6	NA	NA	TRBV1	CTSSHEGGLGGSNSPLHF	TGCACCAGCAGCCATGAGGGGGGACTCGGGGGGAGTAATTCACCCCTCCACTTT
TRBJ1-2	TRBD1	NA	TRBV6-1	CASRQQGDYGYTF	TGTGCCAGCAGGCAACAGGGGGACTATGGCTACACCTTC
TRBJ2-5	TRBD2	NA	TRBV6-1	CASRSGGETQYF	TGTGCCAGCAGGTCGGGGGGAGAGACCCAGTACTTC
TRBJ1-1	NA	NA	TRBV7-2	CASSSMRGSTEAFF	TGTGCCAGCAGCTCGATGAGGGGGAGCACTGAAGCTTTCTTT
TRBJ2-2	TRBD1	few	TRBV11-2	CASRLNRGTGELFF	TGTGCCAGCAGACTGAACAGGGGTACCGGGGAGCTGTTTTTT
TRBJ1-2	TRBD1	NA	TRBV7-9	CASGQDRARGYTF	TGTGCCAGCGGTCAAGACAGGGCTAGAGGCTACACCTTC
TRBJ2-1	NA	few	TRBV19	CASSIVGGHNEQFF	TGTGCCAGTAGTATAGTCGGGGGGCATAATGAGCAGTTCTTC
TRBJ1-2	TRBD1	NA	TRBV6-6	CASSKGQTIYGYTF	TGTGCCAGCAGTAAGGGACAGACGATCTATGGCTACACCTTC
TRBJ2-2	NA	once	TRBV18	CASSPPQTPELFF	TGTGCCAGCTCACCGCCCCAAACACCGGAGCTGTTTTTT
TRBJ2-2	NA	NA	TRBV7-8	CASIASVTRYTGELFF	TGTGCCAGCATCGCGTCGGTTACCCGTTACACCGGGGAGCTGTTTTTT
TRBJ2-2	TRBD1	NA	TRBV7-6	CASSLGTGANTGELFF	TGTGCCAGCAGCTTGGGGACAGGAGCGAACACCGGGGAGCTGTTTTTT
TRBJ1-1	NA	NA	TRBV4-2	CASSQNWGQGFLNTEAFF	TGTGCCAGCAGCCAAAACTGGGGGCAGGGATTTTTGAACACTGAAGCTTTCTTT
TRBJ1-4	NA	NA	TRBV4-3	CASSQEGATNEKLFF	TGCGCCAGCAGCCAGGAGGGTGCAACTAATGAAAAACTGTTTTTT
TRBJ2-1	TRBD2	NA	TRBV4-3	CASSPTSGGQNEQFF	TGCGCCAGCAGCCCGACTAGCGGGGGGCAGAATGAGCAGTTCTTC
TRBJ2-1	NA	NA	TRBV7-9	CASSLVGGGEQFF	TGTGCCAGCAGCTTAGTGGGAGGCGGGGAGCAGTTCTTC
TRBJ1-6	NA	NA	TRBV5-1	CASSLAPETANSPLHF	TGCGCCAGCAGCTTGGCTCCGGAGACGGCTAATTCACCCCTCCACTTT
TRBJ2-2	TRBD2	NA	TRBV5-5	CASSLEAGVNTGELFF	TGTGCCAGCAGCTTGGAAGCGGGGGTGAACACCGGGGAGCTGTTTTTT
TRBJ2-1	NA	few	TRBV5-6	CASSYRGGNSYYNEQFF	TGTGCCAGCAGCTACCGTGGGGGGAATTCATACTACAATGAGCAGTTCTTC
TRBJ2-3	NA	NA	TRBV7-9	CASSSLTEDTQYF	TGTGCCAGCAGCTCCCTGACGGAGGATACGCAGTATTTT
TRBJ1-1	TRBD1	NA	TRBV5-1	CASSPPPGTGVTEAFF	TGCGCCAGCAGCCCGCCACCCGGGACAGGGGTTACTGAAGCTTTCTTT
TRBJ2-7	NA	NA	TRBV30	CAWSTAGSLEGWQYF	TGTGCCTGGAGTACCGCAGGGTCCTTGGAGGGATGGCAGTACTTC
TRBJ2-7	TRBD2	few	TRBV10-2	CASSERGTRDYEQYF	TGCGCCAGCAGTGAGAGGGGGACTAGGGATTACGAGCAGTACTTC
TRBJ1-1	TRBD1	NA	TRBV6-5	CASSSGTATNTEAFF	TGTGCCAGCAGTTCCGGGACAGCGACGAACACTGAAGCTTTCTTT
TRBJ1-6	NA	NA	TRBV30	CAWSVSFSYNSPLHF	TGTGCCTGGAGTGTATCGTTCTCCTATAATTCACCCCTCCACTTT
TRBJ2-5	TRBD2	NA	TRBV18	CASSPGGGLNKETQYF	TGTGCCAGCTCACCAGGCGGGGGTCTCAATAAAGAGACCCAGTACTTC
TRBJ2-3	TRBD2	once	TRBV7-3	CASSLSGGAVDTQYF	TGTGCCAGCAGCTTAAGCGGGGGGGCAGTTGATACGCAGTATTTT
TRBJ2-6	NA	NA	TRBV6-1	CASTVLASGANVLTF	TGTGCCAGCACTGTTTTAGCCTCTGGGGCCAACGTCCTGACTTTC
TRBJ2-7	TRBD2	NA	TRBV5-1	CASSFRTSASGGKNSYEQYF	TGCGCCAGCAGCTTTCGAACTTCGGCTAGCGGGGGCAAAAACTCCTACGAGCAGTACTTC
TRBJ1-3	NA	large	TRBV6-1	CASSELADSGNTIYF	TGTGCCAGCAGTGAATTGGCGGATTCTGGAAACACCATATATTTT
TRBJ1-3	TRBD1	NA	TRBV2	CASSEVTGQLNTIYF	TGTGCCAGCAGTGAAGTTACGGGACAGTTAAACACCATATATTTT
TRBJ2-6	NA	few	TRBV4-3	CASSQDLAGANVLTF	TGCGCCAGCAGCCAAGATCTAGCAGGGGCCAACGTCCTGACTTTC